This is a list of T cell receptor beta chains from one sample in a study of blood T cells in healthy people across ages. One entry per CDR3 protein results from TCRdb running MiXCR on the 5' RACE reads. The repertoire has 1.5 million to 2 million distinct CDR3 sequences, 49% of them found once; the top ten carry roughly 2%. The sequencing sample was made of blood. Receptors originate from a woman aged 40-49 years in good health. Both conserved end residues are part of each CDR3. The D gene is left open where the match is weak. Clone size appears in some rows only: once, few, many, or a class for an expanded clone.

D | J | V | size | DNA | CDR3
- | TRBJ2-7 | TRBV2 | - | TGTGCCAGCAGTGTTGAGCAGGGTGGGGCCTACGAGCAGTACTTC | CASSVEQGGAYEQYF
TRBD1 | TRBJ2-3 | TRBV6-1 | - | TGTGCCAGCACCGAAGGGGACAGGGGGGGTTTTGATACGCAGTATTTT | CASTEGDRGGFDTQYF
- | TRBJ1-1 | TRBV6-6 | - | TGTGCCAGCAGTTACGATTTGGGAATGAACACTGAAGCTTTCTTT | CASSYDLGMNTEAFF
- | TRBJ1-4 | TRBV2 | - | TGTGCCAGCAGAAGGGGGGTAGATGAAAAACTGTTTTTT | CASRRGVDEKLFF
- | TRBJ2-5 | TRBV5-1 | few | TGCGCCAGCAGCTTGGAAACTTGGGAGACCCAGTACTTC | CASSLETWETQYF
- | TRBJ2-3 | TRBV4-1 | once | TGCGCCAGCAGCCGGCTCGAGGAAACCACAGATACGCAGTATTTT | CASSRLEETTDTQYF
TRBD2 | TRBJ2-1 | TRBV28 | - | TGTGCCAGCAGTTCCCCGGGACTAGCAATGTATTGGGGTGAGCAGTTCTTC | CASSSPGLAMYWGEQFF
- | TRBJ2-1 | TRBV6-1 | - | TGTGCCAGCAGAAGCCTGGCGGGTAGCTCCTACAATGAGCAGTTCTTC | CASRSLAGSSYNEQFF
- | TRBJ2-3 | TRBV6-6 | few | TGTGCCAGCAGTTACGATGGCAGACCCACAGATACGCAGTATTTT | CASSYDGRPTDTQYF
TRBD2 | TRBJ2-1 | TRBV5-6 | - | TGTGCCAGCAGCACCTTAGCGGGAGCGCACAATGAGCAGTTCTTC | CASSTLAGAHNEQFF
- | TRBJ2-1 | TRBV20-1 | - | TGCAGTGCTCCTCAGGGGGGTTTCGGTGAGCAGTTCTTC | CSAPQGGFGEQFF
- | TRBJ2-1 | TRBV24-1 | - | TGTGCCACCAGTGAGCCCAACCTACTCGATGAGCAGTTCTTC | CATSEPNLLDEQFF
- | TRBJ2-6 | TRBV29-1 | - | TGCAGCGTTGAGACTATTACTGGCTCTGGGGCCAACGTCCTGACTTTC | CSVETITGSGANVLTF
TRBD2 | TRBJ2-7 | TRBV27 | - | TGTGCCAGCAGCCCACAGCGGGGGGGCAATGAGCAGTACTTC | CASSPQRGGNEQYF
- | TRBJ1-6 | TRBV12-3/TRBV12-4 | - | TGTGCCAGCAGTACCACCGGAGCGGCGGAATCACCCCTCCACTTT | CASSTTGAAESPLHF
- | TRBJ1-5 | TRBV9 | once | TGTGCCAGCAGGTCGGGTGATTTGGGGAGCAATCAGCCCCAGCATTTT | CASRSGDLGSNQPQHF
- | TRBJ2-7 | TRBV27 | - | TGTGCCAGCAAAAAAATCCCCGGGGCCTACGAGCAGTACTTC | CASKKIPGAYEQYF
- | TRBJ1-2 | TRBV7-9 | - | TGTGCCAGCAGTAACCAGTTCTCCTATGGCTACACCTTC | CASSNQFSYGYTF
- | TRBJ2-7 | TRBV12-3/TRBV12-4 | - | TGTGCCAGCAGTCCCCCGGGGGCTGGGAACGAGCAGTACTTC | CASSPPGAGNEQYF
- | TRBJ1-2 | TRBV6-5 | few | TGTGCCAGCAGTTACGGTGACAGGTTCTATGGCTACACCTTC | CASSYGDRFYGYTF
TRBD2 | TRBJ2-1 | TRBV27 | - | TGTGCCAGCAAAACTACGGGACTAGCGTACCCTGAGCAGTTCTTC | CASKTTGLAYPEQFF
- | TRBJ2-4 | TRBV12-3/TRBV12-4 | few | TGTGCCAGCAGTGGAGGTCAACAAGGAGGCAAAAACATTCAGTACTTC | CASSGGQQGGKNIQYF
- | TRBJ1-5 | TRBV7-9 | few | TGTGCCAGCAGCTTATCGGGTGGTCCCGGCCGACAGCCCCAGCATTTT | CASSLSGGPGRQPQHF
- | TRBJ2-5 | TRBV28 | - | TGTGCCAGCAGCTACGGACTATGGGAGACCCAGTACTTC | CASSYGLWETQYF
- | TRBJ2-4 | TRBV11-1 | - | TGTGCCAGCAGCTTAGGCGGACTACCTAACAATGAGCAGTACTTC | CASSLGGLPNNEQYF
- | TRBJ1-6 | TRBV7-2 | - | TGTGCCAGCAGCGCCACAGGGAAGTCACCCCTCCACTTT | CASSATGKSPLHF
TRBD2 | TRBJ2-1 | TRBV7-2 | - | TGTGCCAGCAGCTTAGACAGCGGGGGGCTAAACAATGAGCAGTTCTTC | CASSLDSGGLNNEQFF
TRBD1 | TRBJ1-2 | TRBV7-2 | few | TGTGCCAGCAGCACACAGGGGTCTGACTATGGCTACACCTTC | CASSTQGSDYGYTF
- | TRBJ2-3 | TRBV28 | few | TGTGCCAGCAGGGTGACTGGCACAGATACGCAGTATTTT | CASRVTGTDTQYF
- | TRBJ1-5 | TRBV4-3 | few | TGCGCCAGCAGCCAAGATATTAGGGGTTATAGCAATCAGCCCCAGCATTTT | CASSQDIRGYSNQPQHF
- | TRBJ2-1 | TRBV12-3/TRBV12-4 | - | TGTGCCAGCAGTTCTCGCAGGGAAAACTACAATGAGCAGTTCTTC | CASSSRRENYNEQFF
TRBD2 | TRBJ2-3 | TRBV5-1 | - | TGCGCCAGCAGCTTGGCCCCACCTGGACTAGCGGGCACAGATACGCAGTATTTT | CASSLAPPGLAGTDTQYF
- | TRBJ2-1 | TRBV7-9 | - | TGTGCCAGCAGCCGCAGTCCAATGGTGACTACCACCTACAATAAGCAGTTCTTC | CASSRSPMVTTTYNKQFF
TRBD1 | TRBJ1-6 | TRBV6-5 | few | TGTGCCAGCAGTGGGACAGGCAGCTATAATTCACCCCTCCACTTT | CASSGTGSYNSPLHF
TRBD1 | TRBJ2-5 | TRBV7-3 | - | TGTGCCAGCAGCAAAAGCGGGACAGGGGGAGAGACCCAGTACTTC | CASSKSGTGGETQYF
TRBD2 | TRBJ2-3 | TRBV24-1 | - | TGTGCCACCAGTGACCCCCGGGAGGCCGGGGATACGCAGTATTTT | CATSDPREAGDTQYF
TRBD1 | TRBJ2-7 | TRBV2 | - | TGTGCCAGCAGTGAAAAAACAGGGGGGTACAATGAGCAGTACTTC | CASSEKTGGYNEQYF
TRBD2 | TRBJ2-5 | TRBV7-8 | once | TGTGCCAGCAGCTTAGCAGCGGGACTAGCGGGGGGGGCCACCTTCCAAGAGACCCAGTACTTC | CASSLAAGLAGGATFQETQYF
TRBD2 | TRBJ2-5 | TRBV4-3 | - | TGCGCCAGCAGCAAAATCGACTCTAGCGGGGGGGCCGGCGAGACCCAGTACTTC | CASSKIDSSGGAGETQYF
TRBD2 | TRBJ2-1 | TRBV10-3 | - | TGTGCCATCGCTAGCGGGGGCAGTAGCGATGAGCAGTTCTTC | CAIASGGSSDEQFF
TRBD1 | TRBJ2-2 | TRBV4-1 | - | TGCGCCAGCAGCCAAGGGGACAGGCGGTTCGGGGAGCTGTTTTTT | CASSQGDRRFGELFF
TRBD1 | TRBJ2-5 | TRBV28 | few | TGTGCCAGCAGTACCGGGACAGGGGAACACGCACGACAAGAGACCCAGTACTTC | CASSTGTGEHARQETQYF
- | TRBJ2-1 | TRBV27 | - | TGTGCCAGCAAAGTAGGGGCAGAATACAATGAGCAGTTCTTC | CASKVGAEYNEQFF
- | TRBJ2-7 | TRBV7-9 | many | TGTGCCAGCAGCTTGGTGGGGGGCAGCTCCTACGAGCAGTACTTC | CASSLVGGSSYEQYF
TRBD1 | TRBJ1-6 | TRBV28 | - | TGTGCCAGCAGTACCCCGGGACAGGTACCACCCCTCCACTTT | CASSTPGQVPPLHF
TRBD2 | TRBJ2-1 | TRBV20-1 | - | TGCAGTGCTAGAATGAGCGGGGCTGTGGGGGAGCAGTTCTTC | CSARMSGAVGEQFF
- | TRBJ2-7 | TRBV11-2 | - | TGTGCCAGCAGCAACCAGGGTCGTGAGCAGTACTTC | CASSNQGREQYF
TRBD1 | TRBJ2-7 | TRBV12-3/TRBV12-4 | few | TGTGCCAGCAGTTTAGGCCAGGGGGCGATCTACGAGCAGTACTTC | CASSLGQGAIYEQYF
- | TRBJ2-1 | TRBV11-2 | many | TGTGCCAGCAGCCACAGAGACAGATCCTACAATGAGCAGTTCTTC | CASSHRDRSYNEQFF
TRBD1 | TRBJ2-4 | TRBV27 | - | TGTGCCAGCAGTTTAGAGGGCACCGGGACAGAGCAGTACTTC | CASSLEGTGTEQYF
TRBD2 | TRBJ2-1 | TRBV7-2 | - | TGTGCCAGCAGCTTAGAACTAGGACTAGCGGGGGGGCGTGTCAATGAGCAGTTCTTC | CASSLELGLAGGRVNEQFF
- | TRBJ1-2 | TRBV11-2 | once | TGTGCCAGCAGCTTAGACCCCAGGGACGGAGTTGATGGCTACACCTTC | CASSLDPRDGVDGYTF
TRBD1 | TRBJ1-4 | TRBV4-2 | few | TGTGCCAGCAGCCAGGAAAACAGGGGGCATGAAAAACTGTTTTTT | CASSQENRGHEKLFF